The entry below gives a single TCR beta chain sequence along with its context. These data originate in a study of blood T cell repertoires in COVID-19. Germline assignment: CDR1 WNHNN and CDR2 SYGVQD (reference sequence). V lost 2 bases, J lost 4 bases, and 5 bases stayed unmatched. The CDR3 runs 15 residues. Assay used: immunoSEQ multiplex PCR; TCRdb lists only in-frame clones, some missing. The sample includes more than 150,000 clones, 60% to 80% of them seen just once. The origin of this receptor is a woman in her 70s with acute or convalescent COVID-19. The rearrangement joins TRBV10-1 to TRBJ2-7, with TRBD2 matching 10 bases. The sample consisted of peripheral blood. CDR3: CASSESGRDPYEQYF. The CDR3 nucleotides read TGCGCCAGCAGTGAGAGCGGGAGGGATCCTTACGAGCAGTACTTC.